This T cell receptor (beta chain) is from a study of blood T cell repertoires in COVID-19. Authors' methods: For nucleated cells, counts were estimated from reference gene primer amplification. Generated by immunoSEQ multiplex PCR, the TCRdb table keeps only in-frame clones and is missing some. V and J calls and clone size follow that table, whereas D and trimming were derived from the DNA. Here the sample spans a few hundred thousand clones, about 90% being singletons. The germline V gene has CDR1 LNHDA and CDR2 SQIVND (reference sequence). Trimming removed 5 bases from V and 0 bases from J; junction bases left unmatched: 7. This CDR3 comprises 16 residues.

The sample was peripheral blood. The receptor was derived from a man aged 60 to 69 with acute or convalescent COVID-19. The chain joins TRBV19 to TRBJ1-3, with 7 bases matching TRBD1. The CDR3 nucleotides read TGTGCCAGTAGTGTTGGACAGGTCACCTCTGGAAACACCATATATTTT. Its translation is CASSVGQVTSGNTIYF.